The present entry profiles one T cell receptor beta chain with its context. Its antigen is as yet unknown. The entry originates in a study of vaccination effects on CD4 cells after COVID-19. TCRdb keeps only in-frame clones here, not all; method: immunoSEQ multiplex PCR. The sample yields fewer than 30,000 clones, less than 85% seen once. Trimming cost V 6 bases and J 6 bases; bases outside gene matches: 14. The germline V gene has CDR1 SGHVS and CDR2 FQNEAQ. The CDR3 is 15 amino acids. Within the ViraFEST assay, antigen-specific CD4+ T cells underwent expansion with viral peptide pools prior to sequencing. Isolating CD4+ T cells followed 9 to 11 days of culture. Either the BNT162b2 or mRNA-1273 vaccine was given to participants in two doses. Absence of prior SARS-CoV-2 infection characterized the vaccine recipients, who showed negative nucleocapsid antibodies.

Sequences were derived from CD4+ T cells from PBMCs cultured with SARS-CoV-2 spike peptides, sampled after COVID-19 vaccination. The V call is TRBV7-8, the J call TRBJ2-7, with 7 bases fitting TRBD1. The clonotype originates from a human donor who received a COVID-19 vaccine. CDR3 sequence reads: CASRPGRDRASEQYF. The CDR3 DNA reads TGTGCCAGCAGGCCTGGGCGTGACAGGGCCAGCGAGCAGTACTTC.